This TCR beta chain derives from a study of beta chain features in type 1 diabetes. Study-level results: Researchers reported that naive, central memory and Treg TCRB repertoires appeared more similar in patients than in healthy donors. Fewer junction insertions and more nucleotide deletions appeared in type 1 diabetes patients.

Points on this clone: Its cognate antigen is unknown.

Isolated RNA was reverse transcribed in full, so expressed TCRB transcripts were sequenced. Sequenced by immunoSEQ multiplex PCR; TCRdb stores in-frame clones only, minus some. The data hold hundreds of thousands of clones, with less than 10% observed a single time. Sample: central memory CD4+ T cells from blood. The TCR comes from a young woman in good health.

CDR3 in amino acids: CASSVELGLNNEQFF. CDR3 nucleotides: TGTGCCAGCAGTGTAGAACTGGGACTCAACAATGAGCAGTTCTTC. The chain couples TRBV25-1 to TRBJ2-1; a weak D match, TRBD2 (6 bases). The germline V gene has CDR1 MGHDK and CDR2 SYGVNS. V was shortened by 4 bases and J by 5 bases, with 15 bases between the two germline ends. The CDR3 runs to 15 residues.